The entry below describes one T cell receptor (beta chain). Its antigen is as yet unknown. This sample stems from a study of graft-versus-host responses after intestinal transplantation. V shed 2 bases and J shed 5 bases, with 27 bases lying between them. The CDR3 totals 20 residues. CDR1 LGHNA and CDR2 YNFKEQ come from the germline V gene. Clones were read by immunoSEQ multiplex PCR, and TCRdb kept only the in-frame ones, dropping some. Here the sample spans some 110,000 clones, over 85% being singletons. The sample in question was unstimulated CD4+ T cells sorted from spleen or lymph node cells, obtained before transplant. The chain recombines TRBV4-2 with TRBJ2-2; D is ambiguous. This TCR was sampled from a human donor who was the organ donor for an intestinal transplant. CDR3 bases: TGTGCCAGCAGCCAATCCCCTGTAGACCGTCGTAGGCCCCAAACCGGGGAGCTGTTTTTT. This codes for CASSQSPVDRRRPQTGELFF.